Here is one TCR beta chain with its context. Compared with the rest of its sample, this clonotype is medium-sized (0.01 to 0.1%). It lacks a known antigen. It has no much larger one-base neighbor in the sample; base qualities were not kept. The sequencing machine was an Illumina HiSeq 2500. TCRdb cleaned the public reads at Q25 with fastp, built clones with MiXCR and kept in-frame beta chains. Rows are combined by CDR3 protein, so each entry shows the most common genes and DNA. The sample table lists more than 1,500 distinct CDR3 sequences, roughly 26% of them with a count of one. The ten top clones hold around 6.1% of the sample. The data are from a study (dated by TCRdb to the late 2010s). Some background on the complete study: Human CD8+ TCR repertoires recognizing immunodominant viral antigens were characterized by means of sequence and structural analyses. The research as a whole found: CD8+ TCR repertoires specific to different immunodominant viral antigens were reported to be distinct from each other and highly diverse.

The junction shows trimming of 6 bases on V and 5 bases on J, plus 8 bases between the germline ends. CDR1 SGHNT and CDR2 YYREEE are derived from the germline V gene (reference sequence). The CDR3, from cysteine to phenylalanine, totals 12 residues. The read is trimmed to its CDR3 DNA, 36 bases read in frame from base 1. The rearranged segments are TRBV5-4 and TRBJ2-2, with no confidently assigned D gene. The receptor was isolated from a female donor. Sample: CD8+ T cells (not recorded whether cultured). Here the CDR3 is given as CASTVETGELFF. The DNA is as follows: TGTGCCAGCACCGTGGAGACCGGGGAGCTGTTTTTT.